This T cell receptor (beta chain) was profiled in a study of blood T cells in healthy people across ages. This clonotype was counted between two and nine times. What it recognizes is unknown. CDR1 is SGHTA, CDR2 FQGNSA, per germline. This CDR3 is 15 amino acids long. V lost 2 bases and J lost 3, with 14 bases in between. The study, taken as a whole, reports: No conclusive comparison of naive versus antigen-experienced cells was possible with unsorted PBMCs. The CMV status of each donor remained undetermined, and this could have confounded shifts in expanded clonotypes.

A J-beta primer mix and a sample-barcoded 5' primer were used in a second PCR of about 7 to 11 cycles. CDR3-containing paired-end reads numbering at least 2.5 million came from each sample. One entry per CDR3 protein results from TCRdb running MiXCR on the 5' RACE reads. Counted here are hundreds of thousands of distinct CDR3 sequences, 44% occurring once; the ten biggest clones make up about 21%. In each sample, at least 6.5 million PBMCs were isolated. The source of this sequence is a man in his sixties in good health. The sequencing sample was made of blood. The gene calls are TRBV7-2 and TRBJ2-7, with D possibly matching TRBD1 (5 bases). CDR3 loop: CASSLQGGNIYEQYF. CDR3 coding DNA: TGTGCCAGCAGCTTACAGGGCGGTAACATCTACGAGCAGTACTTC.